A single sample gave rise to the 20 T cell receptor beta chains below, sequenced in a study of TIL therapy for anti-PD-1-resistant metastatic lung cancer. Sequencing used immunoSEQ v3. Data came from immunoSEQ multiplex PCR; TCRdb stores just in-frame clones and leaves some out. The sample yields under 55,000 clones, around three quarters seen once. The time point denotes: pre-treatment sample, taken before nivolumab and TIL therapy. This specimen was blood, taken at baseline. The receptor source for this set is a woman aged 30 to 85 with non-small cell lung cancer.

The rearrangement uses TRBV6-5 and TRBJ1-3; TRBD1 is a possible D gene (5 bases). The CDR3 has 16 residues. Trimming cost V 3 bases and J 2 bases, with 14 bases left between them. Germline CDR1 is MNHEY and CDR2 is SVGAGI. CDR3 bases: TGTGCCAGCAGTTATCAGGGTGCCACCCCTGGAAACACCATATATTTT. It translates to CASSYQGATPGNTIYF.

The chain combines TRBV2 with TRBJ2-3; possible D gene TRBD1, 6 bases. V was pared by 6 bases and J by 2 bases, with 9 bases between. CDR3 length: 13 residues. Germline loops: CDR1 SNHLY, CDR2 FYNNEI. CDR3 region: CASRGTLTDTQYF. CDR3 nucleotides: TGTGCCAGCAGGGGGACACTCACAGATACGCAGTATTTT.

In this sample, this clone turned up once. The rearrangement joins TRBV7-2 to TRBJ1-2; D perhaps matches TRBD1 (6 bases). The CDR3 runs 14 residues. Germline lookup yields CDR1 SGHTA and CDR2 FQGNSA. Between the trimmed V and J ends, which lost 4 bases and 4 bases, there was a span of 13 bases. DNA for the CDR3: TGTGCCAGCAGCTCAGGACAGATAGCCTATGGCTACACCTTC. This translates into CASSSGQIAYGYTF.

The chain joins TRBV27 to TRBJ2-7; possible D gene TRBD1, 6 bases. V was shortened by 7 bases and J by 4 bases, with 14 bases between the two germline ends. Germline values: CDR1 MNHEY, CDR2 SMNVEV (reference sequence). CDR3 length equals 13 residues. The CDR3 DNA reads TGTGCCAGCAAGGTCCAGGGGTCGTACGAGCAGTACTTC. This encodes CASKVQGSYEQYF.

V and J are TRBV19 and TRBJ2-5; the D is unclear. Germline V gene data show CDR1 as LNHDA and CDR2 as SQIVND (reference sequence). V was shortened by 0 bases and J by 5 bases, with 13 bases between the two germline ends. This CDR3 comprises 15 residues. The CDR3: CASSIDRGSSETQYF. In DNA, the CDR3 is TGTGCCAGTAGTATAGATCGAGGCTCTTCGGAGACCCAGTACTTC.

The V gene is TRBV9, the J gene TRBJ1-3; D uncertain. This CDR3 spans 16 amino acids. Germline values: CDR1 SGDLS, CDR2 YYNGEE. Trimming cost V 0 bases and J 0 bases, with 10 bases left between them. CDR3: CASSVDWTNSGNTIYF. CDR3 DNA sequence: TGTGCCAGCAGCGTAGACTGGACGAACTCTGGAAACACCATATATTTT.

This chain connects TRBV6-5 to TRBJ1-1; D is possibly TRBD1 (6 bases). This CDR3 has 14 residues. CDR1 MNHEY and CDR2 SVGAGI come from the germline V gene. Trimming shortened V by 6 bases and J by 0 bases, and 11 bases separated the two germline ends. The CDR3 protein is CASRLRDMNTEAFF. CDR3 nucleotides: TGTGCCAGCAGACTTAGGGACATGAACACTGAAGCTTTCTTT.

This chain links TRBV7-9 with TRBJ2-1; TRBD1 matches at 7 bases. After removal of 2 bases from V and 4 bases from J, the junction contained 11 bases not matched to a gene. The length of the CDR3 is 17 residues. Germline assignment: CDR1 SEHNR and CDR2 FQNEAQ (reference sequence). CDR3 amino acids: CASSLPSGQRAYNEQFF. The CDR3 DNA sequence: TGTGCCAGCAGCTTACCCTCGGGACAGAGAGCTTACAATGAGCAGTTCTTC.

The V gene is TRBV6-1, the J gene TRBJ1-5; D might be TRBD1 (5 bases). Trimming stripped 7 bases from V and 0 bases from J, with 13 bases between. The CDR3 is 15 residues long. From germline, CDR1 is MNHNS and CDR2 SASEGT. The CDR3 here is CASTQQGYSNQPQHF. As DNA, the CDR3 is TGTGCCAGCACCCAGCAGGGATATAGCAATCAGCCCCAGCATTTT.

The CDR3 here is CASSALQGSYEQYF. In DNA, the CDR3 is TGCGCCAGCAGTGCCCTGCAGGGGTCCTACGAGCAGTACTTC. The V and J genes are TRBV10-2 and TRBJ2-7; the D gene is possibly TRBD1 (6 bases). From germline, CDR1 is WSHSY and CDR2 SAAADI. The CDR3 length is 14 residues. Deletions cut 4 bases from V and 1 base from J, with 11 bases between.

This rearrangement joins TRBV7-9 to TRBJ2-1, with TRBD2 matching over 11 bases. Germline V gene sequence: CDR1 SEHNR, CDR2 FQNEAQ (reference sequence). This CDR3 is built from 16 residues. V shed 5 bases and J 9 bases; nucleotides not matched to a gene: 12. The CDR3 region is CASSPLAGGLVGEQFF. CDR3 coding DNA: TGTGCCAGCAGCCCTTTAGCGGGGGGGCTGGTGGGTGAGCAGTTCTTC.

The chain couples TRBV2 to TRBJ1-3; D not resolved. CDR1 and CDR2 (germline): SNHLY, FYNNEI. The ends were cut back, 5 bases at V and 4 bases at J, with 15 bases in the middle. The CDR3 totals 15 residues. The CDR3 region has the DNA TGTGCCAGCAGTATTACTAGGTCTTCGGGAAACACCATATATTTT. Its protein product is CASSITRSSGNTIYF.

CDR3 amino acids: CASSVGASQYEQYF. In nucleotides, the CDR3 is TGTGCCAGCAGCGTGGGCGCTAGCCAGTACGAGCAGTACTTC. The rearrangement links TRBV9 to TRBJ2-5; the D gene is possibly TRBD2 (5 bases). The DNA matches TRBJ2-7 better at its end, which makes the J call doubtful. Per germline, CDR1 SGDLS and CDR2 YYNGEE. CDR3 length: 14 residues.

This clone was found once. The chain joins TRBV29-1 to TRBJ1-2; D is perhaps TRBD1 (5 bases). This CDR3 comprises 14 residues. Trimming took 1 base from V and 8 from J, leaving 17 bases between them. CDR1 SQVTM and CDR2 ANQGSEA come from the germline V gene. The CDR3 DNA sequence: TGCAGCGTTGAAGGTTCAGGGTATTGGGGAGGCTACACCTTC. It encodes CSVEGSGYWGGYTF.

V is TRBV5-6 and J is TRBJ2-2, with TRBD1 matching 11 bases. V dropped 1 base and J dropped 4; count of bases not matched to a gene: 3. Germline V CDR1 and CDR2: SGHDT, YYEEEE. The CDR3 covers 16 residues. CDR3 residues: CASSLFGTGGTGELFF. DNA of the CDR3: TGTGCCAGCAGCTTGTTTGGGACAGGGGGCACCGGGGAGCTGTTTTTT.

The chain combines TRBV9 with TRBJ2-7; D is uncertain. The germline V gene has CDR1 SGDLS and CDR2 YYNGEE. The V end was cut by 1 base, the J end by 1 base, with 9 bases between. This CDR3 is built from 14 residues. CDR3 bases: TGTGCCAGCAGCGTACTTAGCAGTTCCTACGAGCAGTACTTC. Encoded protein: CASSVLSSSYEQYF.

The count of this clone is one. This chain joins TRBV4-1 and TRBJ2-3; no clear D. V was shortened by 0 bases and J by 0 bases, with 16 bases between the two germline ends. The CDR3 spans 18 residues. Germline CDR1 and CDR2: MGHRA and YSYEKL. The CDR3 DNA sequence: TGCGCCAGCAGCCAAGATAATGTTCGGATAGCTAGCACAGATACGCAGTATTTT. It translates to CASSQDNVRIASTDTQYF.

This clone appeared a few times. The rearrangement joins TRBV11-2 to TRBJ2-3; D ambiguous. V gave up 1 base and J gave up 0 bases, with 14 bases separating them. Germline values: CDR1 SGHAT, CDR2 FQNNGV. The CDR3 sequence is 17 residues long. CDR3 sequence reads: CASSLGESSLSTDTQYF. CDR3 bases: TGTGCCAGCAGCTTAGGGGAAAGCAGTCTTAGCACAGATACGCAGTATTTT.

The rearrangement uses TRBV11-2 and TRBJ2-1; D perhaps matches TRBD2 (5 bases). The CDR3 is made up of 14 amino acids. CDR1 and CDR2 from the germline V gene are SGHAT and FQNNGV. The V end was cut by 1 base, the J end by 9 bases, with 13 bases between. The CDR3 region has the DNA TGTGCCAGCAGCTTAGTTGGTAGCGTCTTTGAGCAGTTCTTC. Translated, it gives CASSLVGSVFEQFF.

The genes are TRBV27 and TRBJ1-5; D unclear. The CDR3 has 14 residues. Trimming stripped 2 bases from V and 4 bases from J, with 9 bases between. Germline CDR1 MNHEY, CDR2 SMNVEV (reference sequence). CDR3 sequence: CASSLVWENQPQHF. CDR3 nucleotides: TGTGCCAGCAGTTTAGTCTGGGAAAATCAGCCCCAGCATTTT.